This T cell receptor beta chain comes out of a study of naive and memory T cell subsets (TCRdb year 2017). Regarding the complete study: The study applied an open-source, UMI-based TCR alpha and beta sequencing pipeline to sorted naive and memory peripheral blood T cell subsets. The functional CMV T cell responses agreed completely with IgG serology results. RNA was DNase-treated and reverse transcribed with TCR constant-region primers, mostly using SuperScript III.

The library was generated by UMI-ligation and nested PCR. The beta constant-region primer was an equimolar mix of two oligonucleotides covering both TRBC1 and TRBC2. The ligated cDNA went through four rounds of PCR with nested alpha and beta constant-region primers together with the SP2 primer. A single-stranded oligonucleotide containing the SP2 primer and a 12-nucleotide UMI was joined to the 3' end of the cDNA by T4 RNA ligase 1. The ligation reaction was incubated at 16°C for 20-24 hours. To avoid over-amplification, PCR2 was usually performed as a SYBR Green qPCR and halted once a predetermined threshold was reached. All purifications after the first were performed with Agencourt AMPure XP magnetic beads. Libraries were quantified by Qubit and checked on a TapeStation, where a main peak was expected near 650 bp. Pooled libraries were sequenced on an Illumina MiSeq using v2 2x251 paired-end kits, and typically about 0.95-2.1 million reads were obtained per sample. Each sample's library went into the pool at about 4 nM, and roughly 5-8% PhiX was added to help with cluster recognition. Under the source paper's analysis protocol: FASTQ reads processed by Demultiplexor were assigned V and J genes by Decombinator through tag matching that tolerated a single base-pair mismatch. By using UMIs, Collapsinator corrected both sequencing errors and the frequency errors caused by PCR heterogeneity. CDR3Translator translated TCRs and extracted CDR3s from the conserved cysteine to the FGXG phenylalanine, flagging non-productive sequences. Gini, Shannon entropy and inverse Simpson indices were computed after subsampling the repertoires to the same number of UMI-defined TCRs. Within the linear range, a power law was fitted to clonotype abundance distributions using maximum likelihood. For one naive CD8 sample, the pipeline and MIGEC produced similar UMI counts, unique TCR numbers and clonal distributions. In one analysis, naive TCRs that were also found in any memory subset of the same donor were excluded from the naive repertoire. A set of under 8,500 CMV-associated CDR3 sequences, compiled from VDJdb and a published dataset, was used to search the repertoires. TCRdb ran its own pipeline on the public reads, namely fastp trimming at Q25 and MiXCR clone calling, and kept in-frame beta chains. One record per CDR3 amino acid sequence lists the most common genes and DNA. V and J calls and clone size were set by TCRdb, not the authors. The sample records 98,000 or so distinct CDR3 sequences, roughly 10% of which are singletons. The top ten constitute more than 0.11% of the sample.

As encoded in the germline V gene, CDR1 is SGHTA while CDR2 is FQGNSA. The CDR3 covers 13 residues, taking in both the cysteine and the phenylalanine. Of the read, only the CDR3 DNA is kept; its 39 bases are in frame from base 1. At the junction V is shortened by 0 bases and J by 7 bases, with 6 bases in between. Study-wide conclusions, independent of this receptor: A few larger clonotypes were present in naive repertoires, particularly the CD8 repertoires, and these clonotypes were possibly memory cells re-expressing CD45RA. No ground truth was available to validate the repertoire findings for the naive and memory subsets. Clonotypes were defined as single alpha or beta chain sequences, not paired alpha/beta receptors. After error correction, only a single occurrence was seen for over 95% of naive TCR sequences, so much steeper abundance distributions were produced than in memory subsets. RNA-based TCR counts may be influenced by expression changes linked to T cell activation and differentiation. In both CD4 and CD8 cells, a rise in Gini index and a fall in Shannon and inverse Simpson diversity were observed from naive through CM, EM and EMRA. TCR abundance followed a power law whose exponent differed between naive and memory subsets but was consistent across the three individuals.

From the second PCR step on, the TCR alpha and beta chain libraries were amplified in separate reactions. To determine each donor's CMV status, fresh PBMCs were stimulated overnight with CMV viral lysate, and IFNgamma production from CD4+ T cells was then assessed. Miltenyi beads were used first to positively select CD4 T cells, and CD8 T cells were then positively selected from the CD4-negative fraction. Cells stained for CD3, CD4, CD8, CD45RA, CD27 and a live/dead dye were sorted on a BD Aria II into four subsets by CD45RA and CD27. Blood was obtained from a few healthy volunteers, and the blood from each volunteer was fractionated into CD4 and CD8 T cells and subsequently into four differentiation subsets. Roughly 0.11 L of peripheral blood was collected from each donor, and PBMC were isolated by Ficoll-Paque PLUS density-gradient centrifugation. Sorted cells were lysed in RLT buffer, after which RNA was extracted using a Qiagen RNeasy kit and stored at -80 degrees C.

This clonotype was seen a few times. Its antigen is currently not known. Per-base qualities were not stored, and no clone one base away is much larger. The receptor's source is a human donor in good health. Sequencing was carried out using naive CD4+ T cells from blood. The intended sense of this specimen's cell subset or site label: naive T cells, CD45RA high CD27+. The sequence is built from TRBV7-2 and TRBJ2-2, with the D segment identity uncertain. The nucleotide sequence reads TGTGCCAGCAGCTTAGCGCGTCTCGGGGAGCTGTTTTTT. Its translation is CASSLARLGELFF.